The clone carrying this TCR beta chain has more than one count but fewer than ten. The data were taken from a study of early T cells in non-severe SARS-CoV-2 infection. Unique molecular identifiers were attached to individual cDNA molecules. TCRdb re-called the 5' RACE reads with MiXCR, one entry per CDR3 protein. The sample records over 30,000 distinct CDR3 sequences, 4.5% to 6% being singletons. The clonotype comes from an adult who was a healthcare worker with PCR-confirmed SARS-CoV-2 infection or an uninfected control (not recorded which). The sample consisted of whole blood.

CDR3 coding DNA: TGTGCCAGCTCAAAGGGGCAGCGGGGGGCCAACTACGAGCAGTACTTC. Its translation: CASSKGQRGANYEQYF. This chain joins TRBV18 and TRBJ2-7; TRBD2 matches at 9 bases. Germline V gives CDR1 KGHSH, CDR2 LQKENI. V was clipped by 5 bases and J by 3 bases; unmatched bases: 11. The CDR3 length is 16 residues.